This entry concerns a single TCR beta chain. The data were taken from a study of control samples from healthy donors and cancer patients. Only in-frame clones appear in the TCRdb table, and some are missing; sequencing was by immunoSEQ multiplex PCR. The table lists 15,000 to 20,000 clones, around 80% of them singletons, with 25% to 35% in the top ten. Looked up from germline, CDR1 is MNHEY and CDR2 is SVGAGI. CDR3 length: 15 amino acids. With V trimmed by 4 bases and J by 4 bases, 8 bases remained unmatched. The chain is built from TRBV6-5 and TRBJ1-1; 8 positions match TRBD1. The source of this sequence is a woman aged 65 to 85 with lung cancer. The source material was PBMCs. CDR3 sequence reads: CASSSGQGGGTEAFF. The CDR3 DNA reads as TGTGCCAGCAGTTCTGGACAGGGCGGTGGCACTGAAGCTTTCTTT.